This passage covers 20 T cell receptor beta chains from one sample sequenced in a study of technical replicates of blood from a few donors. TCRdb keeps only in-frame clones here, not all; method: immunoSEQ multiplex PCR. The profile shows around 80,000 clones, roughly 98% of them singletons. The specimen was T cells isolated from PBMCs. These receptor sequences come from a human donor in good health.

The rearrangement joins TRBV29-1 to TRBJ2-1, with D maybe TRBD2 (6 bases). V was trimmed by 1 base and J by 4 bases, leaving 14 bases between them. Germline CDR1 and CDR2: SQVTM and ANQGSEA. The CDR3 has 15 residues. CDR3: CSVEGGEQDYNEQFF. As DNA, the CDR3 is TGCAGCGTTGAAGGGGGGGAGCAGGATTACAATGAGCAGTTCTTC.

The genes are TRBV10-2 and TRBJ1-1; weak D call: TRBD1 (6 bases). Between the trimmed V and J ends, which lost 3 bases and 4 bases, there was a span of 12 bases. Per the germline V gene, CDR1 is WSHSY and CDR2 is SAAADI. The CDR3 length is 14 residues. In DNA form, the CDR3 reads TGCGCCAGCAGTGACGGGGGGCTGGGCACTGAAGCTTTCTTT. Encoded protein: CASSDGGLGTEAFF.

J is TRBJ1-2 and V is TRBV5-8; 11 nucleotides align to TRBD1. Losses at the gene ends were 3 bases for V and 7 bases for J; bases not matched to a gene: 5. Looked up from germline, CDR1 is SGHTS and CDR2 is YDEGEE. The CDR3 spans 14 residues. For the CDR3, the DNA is TGTGCCAGCAGCTCGGACAGGGGGCCCCCTGGCTACACCTTC. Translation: CASSSDRGPPGYTF.

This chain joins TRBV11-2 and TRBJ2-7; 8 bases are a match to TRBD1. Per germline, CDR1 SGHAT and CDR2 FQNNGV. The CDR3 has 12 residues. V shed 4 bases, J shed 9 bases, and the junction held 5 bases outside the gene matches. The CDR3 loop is CASSYDDRGQYF. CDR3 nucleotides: TGTGCCAGCAGCTACGATGACAGGGGGCAGTACTTC.

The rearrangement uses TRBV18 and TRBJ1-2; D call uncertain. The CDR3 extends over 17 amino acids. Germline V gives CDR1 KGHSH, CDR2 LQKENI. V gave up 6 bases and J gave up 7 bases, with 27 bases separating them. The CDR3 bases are TGTGCCAGCTCCCCGCTCCTCACCTCACTTCCTCGAGCTGGCTACACCTTC. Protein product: CASSPLLTSLPRAGYTF.

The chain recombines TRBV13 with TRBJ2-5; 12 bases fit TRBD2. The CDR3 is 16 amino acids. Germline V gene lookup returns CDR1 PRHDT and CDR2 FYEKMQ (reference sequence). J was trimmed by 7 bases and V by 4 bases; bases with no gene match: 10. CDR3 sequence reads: CASSSRLAGAPGTQYF. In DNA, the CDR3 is TGTGCCAGCAGCTCGCGACTAGCGGGAGCCCCAGGGACCCAGTACTTC.

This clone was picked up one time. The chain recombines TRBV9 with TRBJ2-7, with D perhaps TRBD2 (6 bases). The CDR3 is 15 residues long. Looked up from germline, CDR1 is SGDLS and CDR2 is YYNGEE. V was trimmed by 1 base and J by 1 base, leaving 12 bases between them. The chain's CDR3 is CASSVTGLPSYEQYF. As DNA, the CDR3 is TGTGCCAGCAGCGTAACGGGACTCCCGTCCTACGAGCAGTACTTC.

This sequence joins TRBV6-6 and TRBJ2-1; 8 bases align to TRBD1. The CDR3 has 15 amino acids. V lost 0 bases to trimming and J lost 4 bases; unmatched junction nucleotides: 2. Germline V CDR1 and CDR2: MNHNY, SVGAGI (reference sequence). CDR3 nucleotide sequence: TGTGCCAGCAGTTACTCCGGACAGGGTTACAATGAGCAGTTCTTC. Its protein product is CASSYSGQGYNEQFF.

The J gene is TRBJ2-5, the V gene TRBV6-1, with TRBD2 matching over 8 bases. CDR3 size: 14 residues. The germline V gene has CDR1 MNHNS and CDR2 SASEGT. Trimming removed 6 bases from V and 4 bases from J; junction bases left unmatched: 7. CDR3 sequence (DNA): TGTGCCAGCAGCGTCGGGGGGGCAGTAGAGACCCAGTACTTC. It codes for CASSVGGAVETQYF.

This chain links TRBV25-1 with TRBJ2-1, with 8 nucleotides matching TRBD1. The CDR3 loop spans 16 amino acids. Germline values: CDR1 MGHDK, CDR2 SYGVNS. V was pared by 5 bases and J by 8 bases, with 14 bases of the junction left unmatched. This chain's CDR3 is CASSPLRTGTWDEQFF. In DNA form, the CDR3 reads TGTGCCAGCAGTCCCTTAAGGACAGGGACCTGGGATGAGCAGTTCTTC.

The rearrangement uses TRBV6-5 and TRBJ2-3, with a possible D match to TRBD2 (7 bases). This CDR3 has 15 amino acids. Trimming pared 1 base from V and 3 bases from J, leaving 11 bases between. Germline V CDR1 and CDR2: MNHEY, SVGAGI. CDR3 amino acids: CASSYYAGATDTQYF. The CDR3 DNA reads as TGTGCCAGCAGTTACTACGCGGGGGCTACAGATACGCAGTATTTT.

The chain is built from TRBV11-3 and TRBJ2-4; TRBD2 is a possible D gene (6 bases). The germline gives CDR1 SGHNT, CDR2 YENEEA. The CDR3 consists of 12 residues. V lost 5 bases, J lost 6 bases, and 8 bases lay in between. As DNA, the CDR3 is TGTGCCAGCAGCCCCGGGGGAAACATTCAGTACTTC. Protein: CASSPGGNIQYF.

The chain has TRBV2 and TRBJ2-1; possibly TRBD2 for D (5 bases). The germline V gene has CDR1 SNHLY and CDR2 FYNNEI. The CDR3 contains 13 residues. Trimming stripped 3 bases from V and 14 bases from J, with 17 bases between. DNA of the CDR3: TGTGCCAGCAGTGATACCCGATCGGAGGTGGAGTTCTTC. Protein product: CASSDTRSEVEFF. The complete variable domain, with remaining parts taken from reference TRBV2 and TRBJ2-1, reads EPEVTQTPSHQVTQMGQEVILRCVPISNHLYFYWYRQILGQKVEFLVSFYNNEISEKSEIFDDQFSVERPDGSNFTLKIRSTKLEDSAMYFCASSDTRSEVEFFGPGTRLTVL.

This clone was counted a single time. The CDR3 loop reads CASSSTRSRSTDTQYF. The CDR3 DNA reads as TGTGCCAGCAGCTCGACTAGGAGCAGAAGCACAGATACGCAGTATTTT. V gene TRBV7-6 combines with J gene TRBJ2-3; D may be TRBD2 (6 bases). Trimming shortened V by 4 bases and J by 0 bases, and 14 bases separated the two germline ends. The CDR3 extends over 16 amino acids. The germline gives CDR1 SGHVS, CDR2 FNYEAQ.

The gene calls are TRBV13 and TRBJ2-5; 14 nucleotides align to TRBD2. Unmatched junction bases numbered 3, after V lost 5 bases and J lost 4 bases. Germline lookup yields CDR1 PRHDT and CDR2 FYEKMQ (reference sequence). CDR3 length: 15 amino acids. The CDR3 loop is CASSMGLAGAETQYF. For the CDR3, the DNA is TGTGCCAGCAGCATGGGACTAGCGGGAGCAGAGACCCAGTACTTC.

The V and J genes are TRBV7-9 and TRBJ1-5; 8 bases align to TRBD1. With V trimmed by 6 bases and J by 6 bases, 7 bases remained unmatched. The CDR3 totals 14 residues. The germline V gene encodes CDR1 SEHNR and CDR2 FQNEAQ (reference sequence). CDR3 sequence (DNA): TGTGCCAGCAGTCAAGGACAGGGCAGTCAGCCCCAGCATTTT. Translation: CASSQGQGSQPQHF.

The CDR3, as DNA: TGCGCCAGCAGCCTCTCACAGGGTAGCACAGATACGCAGTATTTT. Translation gives CASSLSQGSTDTQYF. V usage is TRBV4-3 and J usage is TRBJ2-3; a possible D gene is TRBD1 (6 bases). V gave up 4 bases and J gave up 0 bases, with 11 bases separating them. The CDR3 contains 15 residues. From germline, CDR1 is LGHNA and CDR2 YSLEER.

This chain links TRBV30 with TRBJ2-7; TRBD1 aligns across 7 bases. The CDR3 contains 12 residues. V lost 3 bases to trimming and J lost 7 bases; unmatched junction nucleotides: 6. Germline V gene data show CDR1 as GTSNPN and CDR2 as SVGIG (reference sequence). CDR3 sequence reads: CAWSEGGDEQYF. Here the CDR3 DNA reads TGTGCCTGGAGCGAAGGGGGCGATGAGCAGTACTTC.

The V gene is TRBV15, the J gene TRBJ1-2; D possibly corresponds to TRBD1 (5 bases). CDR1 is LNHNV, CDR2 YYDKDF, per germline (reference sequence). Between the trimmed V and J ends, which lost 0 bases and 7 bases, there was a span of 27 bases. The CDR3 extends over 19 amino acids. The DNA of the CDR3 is TGTGCCACCAGCAGAGATTCGGGGACGGCCGGGAGCAAACCGTCTGGCTACACCTTC. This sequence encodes CATSRDSGTAGSKPSGYTF.

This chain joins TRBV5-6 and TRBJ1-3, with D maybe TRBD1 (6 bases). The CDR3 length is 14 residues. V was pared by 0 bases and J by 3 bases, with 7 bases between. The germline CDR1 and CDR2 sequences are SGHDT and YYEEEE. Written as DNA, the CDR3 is TGTGCCAGCAGCTTGGACAGGGTTGGAAACACCATATATTTT. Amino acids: CASSLDRVGNTIYF.